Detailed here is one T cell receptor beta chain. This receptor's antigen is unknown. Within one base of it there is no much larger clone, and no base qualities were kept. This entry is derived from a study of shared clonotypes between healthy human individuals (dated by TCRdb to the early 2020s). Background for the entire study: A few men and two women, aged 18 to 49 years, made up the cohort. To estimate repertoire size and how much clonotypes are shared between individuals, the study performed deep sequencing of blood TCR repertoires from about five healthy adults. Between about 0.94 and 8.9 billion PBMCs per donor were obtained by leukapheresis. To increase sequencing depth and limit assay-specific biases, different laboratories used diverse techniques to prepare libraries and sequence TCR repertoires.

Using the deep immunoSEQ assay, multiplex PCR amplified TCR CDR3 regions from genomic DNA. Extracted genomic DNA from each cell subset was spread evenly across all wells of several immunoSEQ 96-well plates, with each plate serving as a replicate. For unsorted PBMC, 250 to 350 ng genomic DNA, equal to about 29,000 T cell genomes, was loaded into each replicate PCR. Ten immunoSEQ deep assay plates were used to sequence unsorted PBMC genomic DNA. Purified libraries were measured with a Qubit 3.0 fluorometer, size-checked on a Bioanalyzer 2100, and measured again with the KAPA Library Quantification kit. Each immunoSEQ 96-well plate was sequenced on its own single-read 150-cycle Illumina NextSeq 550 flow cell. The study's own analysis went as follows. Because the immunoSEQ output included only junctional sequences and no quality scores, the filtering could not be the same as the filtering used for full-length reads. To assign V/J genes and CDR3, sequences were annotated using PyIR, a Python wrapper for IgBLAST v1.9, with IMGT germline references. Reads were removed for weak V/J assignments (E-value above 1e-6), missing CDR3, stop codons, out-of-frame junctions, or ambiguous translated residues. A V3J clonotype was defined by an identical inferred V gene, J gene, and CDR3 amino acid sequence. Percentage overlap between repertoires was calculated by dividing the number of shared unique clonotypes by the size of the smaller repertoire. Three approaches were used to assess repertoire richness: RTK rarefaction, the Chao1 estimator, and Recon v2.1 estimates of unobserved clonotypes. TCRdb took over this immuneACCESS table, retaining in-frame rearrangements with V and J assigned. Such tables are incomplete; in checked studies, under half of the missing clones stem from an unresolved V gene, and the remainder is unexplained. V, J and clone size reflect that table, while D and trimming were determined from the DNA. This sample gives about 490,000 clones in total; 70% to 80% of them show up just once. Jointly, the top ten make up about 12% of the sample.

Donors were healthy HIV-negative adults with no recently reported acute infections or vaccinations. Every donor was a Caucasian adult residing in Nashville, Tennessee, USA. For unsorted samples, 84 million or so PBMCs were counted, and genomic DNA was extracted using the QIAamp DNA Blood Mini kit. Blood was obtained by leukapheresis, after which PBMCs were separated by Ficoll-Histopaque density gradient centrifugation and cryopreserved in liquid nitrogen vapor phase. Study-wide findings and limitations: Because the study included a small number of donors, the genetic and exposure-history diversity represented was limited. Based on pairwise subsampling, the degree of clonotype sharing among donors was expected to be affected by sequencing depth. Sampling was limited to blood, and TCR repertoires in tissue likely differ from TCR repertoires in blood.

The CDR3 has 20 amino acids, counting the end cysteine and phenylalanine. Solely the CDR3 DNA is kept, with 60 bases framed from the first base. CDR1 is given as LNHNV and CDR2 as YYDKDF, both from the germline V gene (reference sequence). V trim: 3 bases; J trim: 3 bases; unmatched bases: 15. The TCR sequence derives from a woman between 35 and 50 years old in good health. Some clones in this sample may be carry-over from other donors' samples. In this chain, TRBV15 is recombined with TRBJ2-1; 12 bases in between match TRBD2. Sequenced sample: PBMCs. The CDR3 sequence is CATSRGLLAGGLTHYNEQFF. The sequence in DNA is TGTGCCACCAGCAGGGGGCTACTAGCGGGAGGTCTTACTCACTACAATGAGCAGTTCTTC.